This TCR beta chain was observed in a study of CD8 T cells in ankylosing spondylitis. One entry per CDR3 protein results from TCRdb running MiXCR on the 5' RACE reads. The sample includes some 150,000 distinct CDR3 sequences, 9.5% to 12% of them seen just once. The sample holds many counts of this clonotype. The V segment lost 4 bases and the J segment 0 bases; nucleotides outside the gene matches: 6. Germline CDR1 is SNHLY and CDR2 is FYNNEI. The length of the CDR3 is 18 residues. The TCR was taken from a female donor with ankylosing spondylitis or in good health (not recorded which). The rearrangement uses TRBV2 and TRBJ2-1; 13 bases align to TRBD2. The specimen was blood, either unsorted or a sorted T cell fraction (not recorded which). In DNA, the CDR3 is TGTGCCAGCAGTGCCGGGCGGACTAGCGGGGGCTCCTACAATGAGCAGTTCTTC. Protein sequence: CASSAGRTSGGSYNEQFF.